A selection of T cell receptor beta chains follows, all from one sample in a study of beta chain features in type 1 diabetes. The data were produced by immunoSEQ multiplex PCR, yet TCRdb's version contains in-frame clones alone and is incomplete. In the table there are 400,000 to 500,000 clones, about 15% of which are singletons. What was sequenced was naive CD4+ T cells from blood. These receptors were collected from a man aged 30 to 39 in good health. CDR3s include the opening cysteine and the closing phenylalanine or tryptophan. D genes are given only for firm matches. Size is omitted from some rows. Given values are once, few, many or a class for expanded clones.

v_gene	j_gene	d_gene	abundance	CDR3nt	CDR3aa
TRBV29-1	TRBJ1-2	-	-	TGCAGCGTTGACAACGCTCCTCAAGCTCTGGGCTACACCTTC	CSVDNAPQALGYTF
TRBV5-1	TRBJ2-5	TRBD2	few	TGCGCCAGCAGCCCGGCGAGCGGGGGGGTTGAGACCCAGTACTTC	CASSPASGGVETQYF
TRBV5-1	TRBJ2-1	TRBD1	few	TGCGCCAGCAGCGGGCAGGGGGCGAGCTACAATGAGCAGTTCTTC	CASSGQGASYNEQFF
TRBV7-2	TRBJ1-3	-	-	TGTGCCAGCAGCTTTCAGAGCTCTGGAAACACCATATATTTT	CASSFQSSGNTIYF
TRBV7-2	TRBJ2-1	TRBD1	-	TGTGCCAGCAGCTGGATCACACCGGGACAGGGGGCGCCCAATGAGCAGTTCTTC	CASSWITPGQGAPNEQFF
TRBV7-9	TRBJ1-2	-	-	TGTGCCAGCAGCTTATCGGCAGGACACTATGGCTACACCTTC	CASSLSAGHYGYTF
TRBV20-1	TRBJ2-1	-	-	TGCAGTGCTAGAGGACACAATGAGCAGTTCTTC	CSARGHNEQFF
TRBV7-9	TRBJ2-5	-	-	TGTGCCAGCAGCGAGGGCCAAGGGACCCAGTACTTC	CASSEGQGTQYF
TRBV7-9	TRBJ1-1	-	few	TGTGCCAGCAGCTTAGCTCTCGGCGCGAACACTGAAGCTTTCTTT	CASSLALGANTEAFF
TRBV5-6	TRBJ1-2	TRBD1	few	TGTGCCAGCGGACCCGACAGGGCAGCTAACTATGGCTACACCTTC	CASGPDRAANYGYTF
TRBV25-1	TRBJ1-2	-	few	TGTGCCAGCAGTCCGACAAGGGCCAACTATGGCTACACCTTC	CASSPTRANYGYTF
TRBV7-2	TRBJ1-1	-	-	TGTGCCAGCAGCTTGGGAACGAACACTGAAGCTTTCTTT	CASSLGTNTEAFF
TRBV4-1	TRBJ1-1	-	-	TGCGCCAGCAGCCAGGCCTTCAGGACTGAAGCTTTCTTT	CASSQAFRTEAFF
TRBV28	TRBJ2-4	TRBD2	-	TGTGCCAGCAGTTTAGGGAGGGACATTCAGTACTTC	CASSLGRDIQYF
TRBV12-5	TRBJ2-1	TRBD2	few	TGTGCTAGTGGTTTGGCTAGACTAGCGATGGGCTCCTACAATGAGCAGTTCTTC	CASGLARLAMGSYNEQFF
TRBV7-9	TRBJ2-1	-	few	TGTGCCAGCAGCTTAGCTGTCGAAACCAATGAGCAGTTCTTC	CASSLAVETNEQFF
TRBV11-3	TRBJ2-1	TRBD2	few	TGTGCCAGCAGCGCCCGACTAGCGGGAAGTAATGAGCAGTTCTTC	CASSARLAGSNEQFF
TRBV4-1	TRBJ1-6	-	few	TGCGCCAGCAGCCATCTCGAGGGTGTTGGTTCACCCCTCCACTTT	CASSHLEGVGSPLHF
TRBV4-1	TRBJ2-7	TRBD2	-	TGCGCCAGCAGCCAAGCCGGGGGGGCCTACGAGCAGTACTTC	CASSQAGGAYEQYF
TRBV7-9	TRBJ2-5	-	-	TGTGCCAGCAGCTTAGCAGGGGGGAACCAAGAGACCCAGTACTTC	CASSLAGGNQETQYF
TRBV9	TRBJ2-5	-	-	TGTGCCAGCAGCGCCGGTGGGCCCCAACAAGAGACCCAGTACTTC	CASSAGGPQQETQYF
TRBV11-3	TRBJ2-5	-	-	TGTGCCAGCAGCCCGACAGGCGAACAAGAGACCCAGTACTTC	CASSPTGEQETQYF
TRBV9	TRBJ1-2	-	few	TGTGCCAGCAGCGGCGGATCCCAATCGGGCTACACCTTC	CASSGGSQSGYTF
TRBV12-5	TRBJ2-3	-	-	TGTGCTAGTGGTTTGGTACTCCCGGCGGATACGCAGTATTTT	CASGLVLPADTQYF
TRBV7-2	TRBJ1-2	TRBD1	once	TGTGCCAGCAGCGCAGGGGGGTTAGGTCATAACTATGGCTACACCTTC	CASSAGGLGHNYGYTF
TRBV7-9	TRBJ1-1	-	-	TGTGCCAGCAGCCCCGGCCCCGAGAACACTGAAGCTTTCTTT	CASSPGPENTEAFF
TRBV19	TRBJ2-7	TRBD1	few	TGTGCCAGTAGTATCCGGGACAGGGCCGAGCAGTACTTC	CASSIRDRAEQYF
TRBV9	TRBJ2-2	-	-	TGTGCCAGCAGCGACAGGGATTCCGGGGAGCTGTTTTTT	CASSDRDSGELFF
TRBV9	TRBJ1-1	-	once	TGTGCCAGCAGCGTAACCGTGGTGAACACTGAAGCTTTCTTT	CASSVTVVNTEAFF
TRBV20-1	TRBJ1-1	-	-	TGCAGTGCCGCAAACAGCTTTGAAGCTTTCTTT	CSAANSFEAFF
TRBV29-1	TRBJ1-1	-	-	TGCAGCGGATCACAGGGTTTGAACACTGAAGCTTTCTTT	CSGSQGLNTEAFF
TRBV7-9	TRBJ2-5	-	few	TGTGCCAGCAGCCCAGTCTCCAATTCGGAGACCCAGTACTTC	CASSPVSNSETQYF
TRBV30	TRBJ1-2	-	-	TGTGCCTGGAGTATTCATAGGGACAACTATGGCTACACCTTC	CAWSIHRDNYGYTF
TRBV11-3	TRBJ2-3	TRBD1	-	TGTGCCAGCAGCCCTAAGAGGGGACAGAGTAACACAGATACGCAGTATTTT	CASSPKRGQSNTDTQYF
TRBV11-1	TRBJ2-6	-	few	TGTGCCAGCGACAAATCTGGGGCCAACGTCCTGACTTTC	CASDKSGANVLTF
TRBV29-1	TRBJ1-2	-	-	TGCAGCGTTGAAGATACCCCCACAGGGAACTATGGCTACACCTTC	CSVEDTPTGNYGYTF
TRBV11-3	TRBJ2-1	TRBD2	few	TGTGCCAGCAGCTTGCTAGCGGGCTCCTACAATGAGCAGTTCTTC	CASSLLAGSYNEQFF
TRBV6-5	TRBJ2-1	-	few	TGTGCCAGCAGCCGGGGCTACAATGAGCAGTTCTTC	CASSRGYNEQFF
TRBV25-1	TRBJ2-5	TRBD2	few	TGTGCCAGCAGACCCTGGGGGGGGGACCAAGAGACCCAGTACTTC	CASRPWGGDQETQYF
TRBV9	TRBJ2-5	TRBD2	few	TGTGCCAGCAGCCTAGCCCTCCGGGGGGACCAAGAGACCCAGTACTTC	CASSLALRGDQETQYF
TRBV7-6	TRBJ2-7	TRBD1	few	TGTGCCAGCAGCAGGACAGGGTTGGAGCAGTACTTC	CASSRTGLEQYF
TRBV27	TRBJ1-2	-	-	TGTGCCAGCAGTACAGGAGTTAACTATGGCTACACCTTC	CASSTGVNYGYTF
TRBV9	TRBJ2-1	TRBD2	few	TGTGCCAGCAGCGTAGACGGACTAGCGAGGGAGCAGTTCTTC	CASSVDGLAREQFF
TRBV9	TRBJ2-5	-	few	TGTGCCAGCAGCTCAACCGTGGACGGTAAGACCCAGTACTTC	CASSSTVDGKTQYF
TRBV15	TRBJ1-5	-	few	TGTGCCACCAGCAGAGATTTCATAGATCAGCCCCAGCATTTT	CATSRDFIDQPQHF
TRBV14	TRBJ1-1	-	few	TGTGCCAGCAGCCTTGGGATGAACACTGAAGCTTTCTTT	CASSLGMNTEAFF
TRBV15	TRBJ2-3	TRBD2	few	TGTGCCACCAGCAGTGGACTAGCGGGGGCCCGGACAGATACGCAGTATTTT	CATSSGLAGARTDTQYF
TRBV27	TRBJ2-3	-	-	TGTGCCAGCACTTTTGACTGGCGAGCAACAGATACGCAGTATTTT	CASTFDWRATDTQYF
TRBV30	TRBJ2-2	-	few	TGTGCCTGGAGTCGGGACACCGGGGAGCTGTTTTTT	CAWSRDTGELFF
TRBV18	TRBJ2-1	TRBD2	-	TGTGCCAGCTCACCCCTTACTCTAGCGGGGGTACAGTTCTTC	CASSPLTLAGVQFF